Detailed here is one TCR beta chain. Antigen: not known. The data derive from a study of regulatory T cells in long-lasting Graves disease. General study points: Among samples with persistent disease, TRBV28, TRBJ1-2 and TRBJ2-5 were favored.

CDR3-region Arm-PCR and iRepertoire HTBI primers produced the TCR beta libraries. Study processing details: Samples collectively showed more than 55 TRBV and approximately 15 TRBJ segments. TCRdb fed the multiplex PCR reads into MiXCR, producing one record per CDR3 protein. The V and J calls here are based on TCRdb, not the publication. The profile shows some 250,000 distinct CDR3 sequences, 18% of them singletons. As to time point: newly diagnosed GD, antithyroid drugs for less than 3 months. PBMC-derived RNA was used for the TCR library. The germline V gene has CDR1 SGHAT and CDR2 FQNNGV. This CDR3 is 14 amino acids long. After removal of 5 bases from V and 3 bases from J, the junction contained 6 bases not matched to a gene.

This clonotype was obtained from a female donor with Graves disease. This chain links TRBV11-2 with TRBJ2-7; 8 bases map to TRBD1. Sequenced material: peripheral blood mononuclear cells (PBMCs), taken at new diagnosis, from a patient treated with antithyroid drugs. CDR3 loop: CASSADRGSYEQYF. DNA for the CDR3: TGTGCCAGCAGCGCCGACAGGGGAAGCTACGAGCAGTACTTC.